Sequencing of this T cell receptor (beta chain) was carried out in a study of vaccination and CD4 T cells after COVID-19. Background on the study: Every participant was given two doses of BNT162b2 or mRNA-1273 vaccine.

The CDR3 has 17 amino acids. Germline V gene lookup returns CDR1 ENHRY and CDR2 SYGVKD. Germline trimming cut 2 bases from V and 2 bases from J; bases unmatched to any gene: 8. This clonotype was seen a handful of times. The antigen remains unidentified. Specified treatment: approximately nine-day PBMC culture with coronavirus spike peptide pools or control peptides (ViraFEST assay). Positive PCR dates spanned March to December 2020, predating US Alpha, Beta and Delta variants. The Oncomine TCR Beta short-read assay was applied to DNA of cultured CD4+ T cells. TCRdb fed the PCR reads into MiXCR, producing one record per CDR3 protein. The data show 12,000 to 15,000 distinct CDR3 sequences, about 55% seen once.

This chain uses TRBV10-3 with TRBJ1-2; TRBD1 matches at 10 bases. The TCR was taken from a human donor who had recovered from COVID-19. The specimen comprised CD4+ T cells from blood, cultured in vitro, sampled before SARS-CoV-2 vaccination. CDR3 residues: CAISEGDRGGGNYGYTF. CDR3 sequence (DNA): TGTGCCATCAGTGAGGGGGACAGGGGAGGGGGCAACTATGGCTACACCTTC.